One sample yielded the 27 T cell receptor beta chains listed below, sequenced in a study of blood T cell repertoires in COVID-19. The assay was immunoSEQ multiplex PCR, and TCRdb's table has in-frame clones only and misses some. The profile covers 400,000 or so clones, with over 85% appearing a single time and 0.8% to 1% taken by the ten largest. Sequencing was carried out using peripheral blood. These receptors originate from a man between 18 and 29 years old with COVID-19, enrolled during active disease.

Here the CDR3 reads CASSLAGGVSSYEQYF. The CDR3 DNA sequence: TGTGCCAGCAGCTTGGCCGGCGGGGTAAGCTCCTACGAGCAGTACTTC. This chain uses TRBV5-6 with TRBJ2-7, with D possibly being TRBD2 (6 bases). The CDR3 extends over 16 amino acids. Germline values: CDR1 SGHDT, CDR2 YYEEEE. V lost 0 bases to trimming and J lost 0 bases, with 13 bases between them.

V is TRBV13 and J is TRBJ2-4; TRBD2 might be the D (5 bases). This CDR3 is 14 amino acids long. The V gene's germline CDR1 is PRHDT and CDR2 FYEKMQ (reference sequence). Trimming shortened V by 4 bases and J by 0 bases, and 7 bases separated the two germline ends. The CDR3 DNA reads TGTGCCAGCAGCTCGGGATTAGCCAAAAACATTCAGTACTTC. It encodes CASSSGLAKNIQYF.

This rearrangement joins TRBV15 to TRBJ1-5; no definite D call. The germline V and J ends were trimmed by 5 bases and 6 bases, with 8 bases remaining between them. CDR3 size: 12 residues. Germline V gene sequence: CDR1 LNHNV, CDR2 YYDKDF (reference sequence). The CDR3 region is CATSPPGQPQHF. CDR3 coding DNA: TGTGCCACCAGCCCCCCAGGTCAGCCCCAGCATTTT.

The chain recombines TRBV5-5 with TRBJ2-7; 7 bases align to TRBD1. The germline V gene encodes CDR1 SGHKS and CDR2 YYEKEE (reference sequence). After removal of 2 bases from V and 4 bases from J, the junction contained 9 bases not matched to a gene. This CDR3 is built from 15 residues. For the CDR3, the DNA is TGTGCCAGCAGCTTTGTCGCACAGGGGTTGTACGAGCAGTACTTC. Translated: CASSFVAQGLYEQYF.

This chain links TRBV24-1 with TRBJ2-7; perhaps TRBD1 as D (6 bases). Germline-derived CDR1 and CDR2 are KGHDR and SFDVKD. V dropped 3 bases and J dropped 4 bases, with 12 bases sitting between them. This CDR3 contains 14 residues. The CDR3 region has the DNA TGTGCCACCAGTGATACGGACAGAACTTACGAGCAGTACTTC. Protein sequence: CATSDTDRTYEQYF.

This sequence joins TRBV6-5 and TRBJ1-6, with D possibly matching TRBD1 (6 bases). From germline, CDR1 is MNHEY and CDR2 SVGAGI. Trimming cost V 4 bases and J 3 bases, with 13 bases left between them. This CDR3 contains 16 residues. Written as DNA, the CDR3 is TGTGCCAGCAGTTCAACAGGGTTAGGCTATAATTCACCCCTCCACTTT. It encodes CASSSTGLGYNSPLHF.

This chain uses TRBV2 with TRBJ2-3, with 9 nucleotides matching TRBD2. The CDR3 spans 17 residues. Trimming removed 2 bases from V and 1 base from J; junction bases left unmatched: 7. Germline CDR1 and CDR2: SNHLY and FYNNEI. For the CDR3, the DNA is TGTGCCAGCAGTGAACGGTTTAGCGGGAGAGGCACAGATACGCAGTATTTT. Encoded protein: CASSERFSGRGTDTQYF.

The chain links TRBV12-3 or TRBV12-4 to TRBJ2-2; 8 nucleotides align to TRBD2. V shed 6 bases, J shed 7 bases, and the junction held 1 base outside the gene matches. This CDR3 region has 12 residues. The CDR3, as DNA: TGTGCCAGCAGCCGGGGGGGCGGGGAGCTGTTTTTT. Translation gives CASSRGGGELFF.

The genes are TRBV6-1 and TRBJ2-1, with D possibly matching TRBD2 (5 bases). The V and J ends lost 2 bases and 8 bases respectively, with 7 bases between them. This CDR3 has 12 residues. Germline values: CDR1 MNHNS, CDR2 SASEGT. CDR3 in DNA: TGTGCCAGCAGTGAAATGCGGGATGAGCAGTTCTTC. Its translation: CASSEMRDEQFF.

This chain links TRBV19 with TRBJ2-1; 10 nucleotides match TRBD2. The CDR3 contains 14 residues. Germline loops: CDR1 LNHDA, CDR2 SQIVND (reference sequence). V shed 2 bases and J 5 bases; nucleotides not matched to a gene: 0. In DNA form, the CDR3 reads TGTGCCAGTAGTATACTAGCGGGAGACAATGAGCAGTTCTTC. Its translation is CASSILAGDNEQFF.

The V and J genes are TRBV6-1 and TRBJ1-1, with D uncertain. CDR3 size: 17 residues. V shed 0 bases and J shed 4 bases, with 18 bases lying between them. From germline, CDR1 is MNHNS and CDR2 SASEGT. In DNA form, the CDR3 reads TGTGCCAGCAGTGAAGCGATTCGTGACACGGTTGGCACTGAAGCTTTCTTT. This gives the protein CASSEAIRDTVGTEAFF.

The chain links TRBV24-1 to TRBJ1-1; possible D gene TRBD1, 6 bases. V lost 4 bases to trimming and J lost 0 bases, with 11 bases between them. CDR1 and CDR2 (germline): KGHDR, SFDVKD. CDR3 length equals 15 residues. The CDR3 loop is CATSEASGVNTEAFF. The DNA of the CDR3 is TGTGCCACCAGTGAGGCATCAGGGGTGAACACTGAAGCTTTCTTT.

The chain is built from TRBV6-5 and TRBJ1-1; D not certain. Trimming cost V 6 bases and J 4 bases, with 12 bases left between them. Germline V gene lookup returns CDR1 MNHEY and CDR2 SVGAGI. The CDR3 has 13 amino acids. CDR3 DNA sequence: TGTGCCAGCAGCCCGGGTTCGGGCACTGAAGCTTTCTTT. It specifies CASSPGSGTEAFF.

The V gene is TRBV28, the J gene TRBJ1-1; 9 nucleotides match TRBD1. V was pared by 7 bases and J by 0 bases, with 9 bases of the junction left unmatched. Germline-derived CDR1 and CDR2 are MDHEN and SYDVKM. This CDR3 has 16 amino acids. The CDR3 DNA sequence: TGTGCCAGCACCGGAGACAGGGGGGCCCTGAACACTGAAGCTTTCTTT. This translates into CASTGDRGALNTEAFF. The complete variable domain, with remaining parts taken from reference TRBV28 and TRBJ1-1, reads DVKVTQSSRYLVKRTGEKVFLECVQDMDHENMFWYRQDPGLGLRLIYFSYDVKMKEKGDIPEGYSVSREKKERFSLILESASTNQTSMYLCASTGDRGALNTEAFFGQGTRLTVV.

This clone was picked up one time. J is TRBJ2-5 and V is TRBV5-6; perhaps TRBD1 as D (6 bases). V was clipped by 2 bases and J by 5 bases, with 10 bases between them. CDR3 size: 13 residues. Germline V CDR1 and CDR2: SGHDT, YYEEEE. The CDR3, as DNA: TGTGCCAGCAGCTTTCTTACAGGGGAGACCCAGTACTTC. Encoded protein: CASSFLTGETQYF.

V is TRBV24-1 and J is TRBJ2-1; 8 bases fit TRBD1. CDR1 KGHDR and CDR2 SFDVKD come from the germline V gene. Losses at the gene ends were 6 bases for V and 1 base for J; bases not matched to a gene: 1. CDR3 size: 14 residues. The CDR3 DNA follows: TGTGCCACCAGTCGACAGGGGTCCTACAATGAGCAGTTCTTC. It translates to CATSRQGSYNEQFF.

This clone has a handful of counts. This rearrangement joins TRBV5-1 to TRBJ1-4; unclear D gene. The CDR3 is 16 residues long. CDR1 and CDR2 (germline): SGHRS, YFSETQ. V lost 1 base and J lost 7, with 17 bases in between. The CDR3 reads CASSLTSGRSGEKLFF. The CDR3 nucleotides are TGCGCCAGCAGCTTGACCAGCGGCCGGTCGGGTGAAAAACTGTTTTTT.

The rearrangement uses TRBV5-1 and TRBJ1-1; D not resolved. Germline V lookup: CDR1 SGHRS, CDR2 YFSETQ. The V gene lost 0 bases and the J gene lost 7 bases, with 16 bases spanning the gap. The CDR3 is made up of 15 amino acids. CDR3 sequence: CASSLEVLAGSEAFF. CDR3 in DNA: TGCGCCAGCAGCTTGGAGGTCCTAGCTGGAAGTGAAGCTTTCTTT. Drawing the rest from reference TRBV5-1 and TRBJ1-1, the complete variable domain is KAGVTQTPRYLIKTRGQQVTLSCSPISGHRSVSWYQQTPGQGLQFLFEYFSETQRNKGNFPGRFSGRQFSNSRSEMNVSTLELGDSALYLCASSLEVLAGSEAFFGQGTRLTVV.

The gene calls are TRBV6-5 and TRBJ1-1; D not certain. V was pared by 2 bases and J by 0 bases, with 13 bases between. Per the germline V gene, CDR1 is MNHEY and CDR2 is SVGAGI. The CDR3 is 16 amino acids. This CDR3 is CASSYGQDYMNTEAFF. The CDR3 coding sequence is TGTGCCAGCAGTTACGGCCAGGACTACATGAACACTGAAGCTTTCTTT.

This clone has only a few counts. The chain recombines TRBV19 with TRBJ2-2; 8 bases align to TRBD2. This CDR3 comprises 13 residues. J was trimmed by 3 bases and V by 11 bases; bases with no gene match: 5. CDR1 is LNHDA and CDR2 is SQIVND in the germline V gene (reference sequence). CDR3 protein: CAVTSVYTGELFF. The CDR3 bases are TGTGCCGTGACTAGCGTTTACACCGGGGAGCTGTTTTTT.

The chain recombines TRBV7-9 with TRBJ2-7, with a weak D call TRBD2 (5 bases). Deletions cut 1 base from V and 4 bases from J, with 8 bases between. CDR3 length: 13 residues. Germline loops: CDR1 SEHNR, CDR2 FQNEAQ (reference sequence). CDR3 residues: CASSLEAVYEQYF. In DNA form, the CDR3 reads TGTGCCAGCAGCTTAGAAGCGGTGTACGAGCAGTACTTC.

In its sample, this clone was seen once. J is TRBJ1-4 and V is TRBV2; D gene unclear. V was cut by 4 bases and J by 5 bases, with 8 bases left in between. The CDR3 consists of 13 residues. Germline CDR1 SNHLY, CDR2 FYNNEI. DNA of the CDR3: TGTGCCAGCAGTGGTCCTGAGAATGAAAAACTGTTTTTT. It translates to CASSGPENEKLFF.

CDR3 in DNA: TGCGCCAGCAGCTTGGTCGGCTCCTACAATGAGCAGTTCTTC. Translating gives CASSLVGSYNEQFF. The chain is built from TRBV5-1 and TRBJ2-1, with D uncertain. V was clipped by 0 bases and J by 0 bases, with 4 bases between them. Germline V gene lookup returns CDR1 SGHRS and CDR2 YFSETQ. The CDR3 spans 14 residues.

The rearrangement uses TRBV7-3 and TRBJ2-1; 9 bases agree with TRBD2. CDR3 length: 22 residues. Germline values: CDR1 SGHTA, CDR2 FQGTGA. V gave up 1 base and J gave up 0 bases; unmatched junction bases: 19. CDR3 bases: TGTGCCAGCAGCTTAAGAGGTCTGGTAGCGGGAGAGGCGCCAAGCTCCTACAATGAGCAGTTCTTC. This sequence encodes CASSLRGLVAGEAPSSYNEQFF.

This chain uses TRBV4-1 with TRBJ1-2, with a weak D call TRBD1 (6 bases). CDR1 is MGHRA, CDR2 YSYEKL, per germline. The ends were cut back, 2 bases at V and 5 bases at J, with 15 bases in the middle. The CDR3 is 15 residues long. In DNA, the CDR3 is TGCGCCAGCAGCCAACAGGGGACGGGCGGGTATGGCTACACCTTC. This translates into CASSQQGTGGYGYTF.

The chain has TRBV7-2 and TRBJ2-7, with 8 bases that match TRBD2. This CDR3 is built from 16 residues. Germline trimming cut 7 bases from V and 0 bases from J; bases unmatched to any gene: 11. CDR1 is SGHTA and CDR2 is FQGNSA in the germline V gene. CDR3 nucleotide sequence: TGTGCCAGCAACCTAGAGGGCGGGAGGTTCTCCTACGAGCAGTACTTC. It specifies CASNLEGGRFSYEQYF.

The V and J genes are TRBV2 and TRBJ2-3, with TRBD1 as a possible D gene (6 bases). In germline, CDR1 is SNHLY, CDR2 FYNNEI. The CDR3 contains 15 residues. Trimming removed 4 bases from V and 2 bases from J, with 13 bases in between. CDR3 loop: CASSVTRGYTDTQYF. The CDR3 coding sequence is TGTGCCAGCAGTGTTACCAGGGGATACACAGATACGCAGTATTTT.